This TCR beta chain was found in a study of blood T cell repertoires in COVID-19. There are 14 residues in the CDR3. The junction had 7 bases not matched to a gene; V was cut back by 8 bases and J by 2 bases. Germline CDR1 reads SNHLY; CDR2 reads FYNNEI. Clones were read by immunoSEQ multiplex PCR, and TCRdb kept only the in-frame ones, dropping some. The sample consists of around 250,000 clones, approximately 83% of them appearing once. Recruitment covered about two dozen US areas and drew participants whose ages spanned roughly 18 to 100 years. This clone was observed once. The chain has TRBV2 and TRBJ2-7; TRBD1 agrees at 9 bases. This TCR was sampled from a woman between 45 and 60 years old who had recovered from COVID-19. The sample was PBMCs or T cells enriched from blood (not recorded which). For the CDR3, the DNA is TGTGCCAGCCGGGGGAACAGGGGGCCCTACGAGCAGTACTTC. This translates into CASRGNRGPYEQYF.